A selection of T cell receptor beta chains follows, all from one sample in a study of T cell responses to AZD1222 COVID-19 vaccine. Clones were read by immunoSEQ multiplex PCR, and TCRdb kept only the in-frame ones, dropping some. The data show about 99,000 clones, about nine tenths seen once. Sequenced here: peripheral blood, sampled on day 0 of AZD1222 vaccination. All receptors come from an adult in good health. Both conserved end residues are part of each CDR3. D genes are given only for firm matches. Clone size, where shown, is once, few, many, or a class for clones that have expanded.

V	J	size	D	DNA	CDR3
TRBV19	TRBJ1-3	once	-	TGTGCCAGTAGTAGGATGATGGACAGCTCTGGAAACACCATATATTTT	CASSRMMDSSGNTIYF
TRBV21-1	TRBJ1-2	once	-	TGTGCCAGCAGCAAAGTTCGGACAGGGGCCGAATTCTATGGCTACACCTTC	CASSKVRTGAEFYGYTF
TRBV5-1	TRBJ1-4	-	TRBD1	TGCGCCATCCACGGGGACAGGGAGGAAAAACTGTTTTTT	CAIHGDREEKLFF
TRBV27	TRBJ1-2	-	-	TGTGCCAGCAGTTTAGGGCAGCCCTATGGCTACACCTTC	CASSLGQPYGYTF
TRBV15	TRBJ1-2	-	-	TGTGCCACCACCAGTTCCGACGACTATGGCTACACCTTC	CATTSSDDYGYTF
TRBV19	TRBJ2-2	-	TRBD2	TGTGCCAGTAGTAGAGCGGGGGGTACCGGGGAGCTGTTTTTT	CASSRAGGTGELFF
TRBV18	TRBJ1-4	-	TRBD1	TGTGCCAGCTCGGTTGACAGGGGGGATGAAAAACTGTTTTTT	CASSVDRGDEKLFF
TRBV18	TRBJ1-5	-	TRBD1	TGTGCCAGCTCCGCCGGGACAGGGGGCGTTCAGCCCCAGCATTTT	CASSAGTGGVQPQHF
TRBV6-5	TRBJ1-2	-	TRBD1	TGTGCCAGCAGTTCCCTCACCGACAGGGTAGGGTATGGCTACACCTTC	CASSSLTDRVGYGYTF
TRBV6-1	TRBJ1-6	-	-	TGTGCCAGCAGTGAATTGAGACAGCAGTCACCCCTCCACTTT	CASSELRQQSPLHF
TRBV2	TRBJ2-3	-	-	TGTGCCAGCAGTGCTCTCAGACCTAGCACAGATACGCAGTATTTT	CASSALRPSTDTQYF
TRBV5-1	TRBJ1-4	-	-	TGCGCCAGCAGCTTGGTTTCAGGGAAAAATGAAAAACTGTTTTTT	CASSLVSGKNEKLFF
TRBV3-1/TRBV3-2	TRBJ1-2	-	TRBD1	TGTGCCAGCAGCCAAGATGTCGGGACAGTCTCTGGTGGACTCTACACCTTC	CASSQDVGTVSGGLYTF
TRBV27	TRBJ2-2	-	-	TGTGCCAGCAGCTTTGGAGGACACATAGGGGAGCTGTTTTTT	CASSFGGHIGELFF
TRBV28	TRBJ1-5	-	-	TGTGCCAGCAGTTTATACCAGGGACGTCAGCCCCAGCATTTT	CASSLYQGRQPQHF
TRBV5-4	TRBJ1-5	-	-	TGTGCCAGCAGCTTGTGGGGCAATCAGCCCCAGCATTTT	CASSLWGNQPQHF
TRBV28	TRBJ2-7	few	-	TGTGCCAGCAGCCAAACAGGGAGACTGGACGAGCAGTACTTC	CASSQTGRLDEQYF
TRBV7-9	TRBJ2-5	-	TRBD2	TGTGCCAGCCGGGGGGGCCAGGAGACCCAGTACTTC	CASRGGQETQYF
TRBV4-2	TRBJ2-7	-	TRBD2	TGTGCCAGCAGCCAAGAAGCGGGGGCAGAGTGGGAGCAGTACTTC	CASSQEAGAEWEQYF
TRBV5-1	TRBJ2-3	-	-	TGCGCCAGCCGTATGACCGACTCTAAAACAGATACGCAGTATTTT	CASRMTDSKTDTQYF
TRBV6-2/TRBV6-3	TRBJ1-2	-	-	TGTGCCAGCAGCCACCAAATGGGGGCGAGAGGCTACACCTTC	CASSHQMGARGYTF